These T cell receptor beta chains were read from a single sample in a study of T cells in Graves' hyperthyroidism and ophthalmopathy. Each CDR3 protein gets one entry after TCRdb re-called the multiplex PCR reads with MiXCR. The sample has under 450,000 distinct CDR3 sequences; roughly 14% are singletons. The source material was blood. These receptors came from a woman younger than 30 with Graves' hyperthyroidism. The CDR3 runs from the conserved cysteine through the conserved F or W. Each record gives: D gene, clone size, J gene, V gene, CDR3 DNA, CDR3 protein. D genes are given only for firm matches. The size field is filled for only some rows; it gives once, few, many or a size class.

- | few | TRBJ1-5 | TRBV6-2/TRBV6-3 | TGTGCCAGCAGAATCCAGGGGTTTGCTGGCAATCAGCCCCAGCATTTT | CASRIQGFAGNQPQHF
- | few | TRBJ2-5 | TRBV10-3 | TGTGCCATCAGTGGGAGTAGAACAGATCACCAAGAGACCCAGTACTTC | CAISGSRTDHQETQYF
TRBD2 | few | TRBJ2-7 | TRBV7-9 | TGTGCCAGCACCGATCGGGGGGTCTACGAGCAGTACTTC | CASTDRGVYEQYF
- | few | TRBJ2-2 | TRBV6-1 | TGTGCCAGCAGTTATTTCAGGGGAGGAACCGGGGAGCTGTTTTTT | CASSYFRGGTGELFF
- | many | TRBJ2-7 | TRBV12-3/TRBV12-4 | TGTGCCAGCAGCCGGACTAATGCCTACGAGCAGTACTTC | CASSRTNAYEQYF
- | many | TRBJ2-7 | TRBV7-9 | TGTGCCAGCAGCCCGACAGAGGAGGACTACGAGCAGTACTTC | CASSPTEEDYEQYF
TRBD1 | many | TRBJ1-2 | TRBV20-1 | TGCAGTGCTAGGTTAGGACAGGGTACCTATGGCTACACCTTC | CSARLGQGTYGYTF
- | - | TRBJ2-3 | TRBV28 | TGTGCCGTGGGGAAGGGGCTTATCACAGATACGCAGTATTTT | CAVGKGLITDTQYF
- | few | TRBJ2-1 | TRBV18 | TGTGCCAGCTCACCACCTCCATCCGAGGCCACTACAGGGCTTACCTACAATGAGCAGTTCTTC | CASSPPPSEATTGLTYNEQFF
- | - | TRBJ1-5 | TRBV28 | TGTGCCAGCAGTTTATCCCAGGGGTACGGCATGTCAAGGGGACAGCCCCAGCATTTT | CASSLSQGYGMSRGQPQHF
- | many | TRBJ2-5 | TRBV11-2 | TGTGCCAGCAGCTTAGGGCGGCGATGGTTTCCCCAGTACTTC | CASSLGRRWFPQYF
- | many | TRBJ2-7 | TRBV28 | TGTGCCAGCAGCCGCCTCACAGGGAGGCCCTACGAGCAGTACTTC | CASSRLTGRPYEQYF
- | few | TRBJ1-2 | TRBV4-3 | TGCGCCAGCCGTGCAGGCGGATCACATGGCTACACCTTC | CASRAGGSHGYTF
TRBD2 | - | TRBJ2-3 | TRBV20-1 | TGCAGTGCTAATACGGCGGGGGGCGCAGATACGCAGTATTTT | CSANTAGGADTQYF
- | few | TRBJ1-2 | TRBV15 | TGTGCCACCAGCAGAGAACATTATGGCTACACCTTC | CATSREHYGYTF
- | many | TRBJ1-1 | TRBV5-1 | TGCGCCAGCAGCTTCGGGCAGGGCATAAGGAACACTGAAGCTTTCTTT | CASSFGQGIRNTEAFF
- | many | TRBJ1-2 | TRBV12-3/TRBV12-4 | TGTGCCAGCAGATGGGAGGGGCCTAACTATGGCTACACCTTC | CASRWEGPNYGYTF
TRBD2 | many | TRBJ2-7 | TRBV10-1 | TGCGCCAGCAGTACCGGGACTAGCAGCAGGGACGAGCAGTACTTC | CASSTGTSSRDEQYF
- | - | TRBJ2-2 | TRBV20-1 | TGCAGTGCTAGGATCACGAACACCGGGGAGCTGTTTTTT | CSARITNTGELFF
- | many | TRBJ2-3 | TRBV11-2 | TGTGCCAGCAGCTTAGATCACCCGACCGGTCATACGCAGTATTTT | CASSLDHPTGHTQYF
- | many | TRBJ1-1 | TRBV13 | TGTGCCAGCAGCCTGCGACTTAATAGGCCCTACACTGAAGCTTTCTTT | CASSLRLNRPYTEAFF
- | - | TRBJ2-1 | TRBV7-9 | TGTGCCAGCAGCTTAGTTGTGGGGCTGGGTGAGCAGTTCTTC | CASSLVVGLGEQFF
- | - | TRBJ2-1 | TRBV19 | TGTGCCAGTAGTGGGCAGGGGGGTTCCTACAATGAGCAGTTCTTC | CASSGQGGSYNEQFF
- | many | TRBJ2-7 | TRBV2 | TGTGCCAGCACTCTTAAGGTCTCCTACGAGCAGTACTTC | CASTLKVSYEQYF
- | once | TRBJ1-2 | TRBV27 | TGTGCCAGCAGTTTATCGCCAGGGGTCGGCTACACCTTC | CASSLSPGVGYTF
- | - | TRBJ2-6 | TRBV11-1 | TGTGCCAGCAGCTTAGGGCTCTCTGGGGCCAACGTCCTGACTTTC | CASSLGLSGANVLTF
- | many | TRBJ2-5 | TRBV5-8 | TGTGCCAGCAGCTTGTCAGGGGGGGGGACCCAGTACTTC | CASSLSGGGTQYF
- | many | TRBJ1-2 | TRBV2 | TGTGCCAGCAGTGAAACTCGAAGTCGGGGCTATGGCTACACCTTC | CASSETRSRGYGYTF
- | - | TRBJ1-5 | TRBV19 | TGTGCCAGTAGTATCCAAAACCTATATCAGCCCCAGCATTTT | CASSIQNLYQPQHF
TRBD2 | - | TRBJ2-1 | TRBV10-2 | TGCGCCAGCGGCTTGGGGGGGGAGTTCTTC | CASGLGGEFF
- | - | TRBJ2-2 | TRBV9 | TGTGCCAGCAGCCCCTGGACAGCGAACACCGGGGAGCTGTTTTTT | CASSPWTANTGELFF
- | - | TRBJ2-7 | TRBV7-9 | TGTGCCAGCAGCAACCGGGACGGGGGCTCCTACGAGCAGTACTTC | CASSNRDGGSYEQYF
- | many | TRBJ1-1 | TRBV12-3/TRBV12-4 | TGTGCCAGCAGCGGCCTAACAGGGAACACTGAAGCTTTCTTT | CASSGLTGNTEAFF
TRBD2 | many | TRBJ2-1 | TRBV3-1 | TGTGCCAGCACCCTCCGAGCGGGGGCCAACAATGAGCAGTTCTTC | CASTLRAGANNEQFF
- | few | TRBJ1-1 | TRBV20-1 | TGCAGTGCTAAGCCGATGGGGTTGGACACTGAAGCTTTCTTT | CSAKPMGLDTEAFF
- | many | TRBJ1-4 | TRBV12-3/TRBV12-4 | TGTGCCAGCCACCACTCCGCGATAAAGAATGAAAAACTGTTTTTT | CASHHSAIKNEKLFF
- | - | TRBJ1-5 | TRBV9 | TGTGCCAGCAGCGTAGACGGGGGAGATCAGCCCCAGCATTTT | CASSVDGGDQPQHF
TRBD2 | few | TRBJ2-3 | TRBV25-1 | TGTGCCAGCAGGCCGCCGGGACTAGCGGGACGCACAGATACGCGGTATTTT | CASRPPGLAGRTDTRYF
- | many | TRBJ2-7 | TRBV20-1 | TGCAGCGTGTCCGGCCCTTCGGCTCACGAGCAGTACTTC | CSVSGPSAHEQYF
TRBD2 | many | TRBJ2-1 | TRBV20-1 | TGCAGTGCTAGACCCGGGGCGTTTCCTAGCGGGGCCTACAATGAGCAGTTCTTC | CSARPGAFPSGAYNEQFF
- | few | TRBJ2-7 | TRBV20-1 | TGCAGTGCTAGACGAGGGGCCCCATCTTCCGAGCAGTACTTC | CSARRGAPSSEQYF
TRBD2 | many | TRBJ2-7 | TRBV20-1 | TGCAGTGCTACGGGGACTCGGGGGGACGAGCAGTACTTC | CSATGTRGDEQYF
- | many | TRBJ1-1 | TRBV9 | TGTGCCAGCAGCGTAGCTGGGAGGAACACTGAAGCTTTCTTT | CASSVAGRNTEAFF
- | - | TRBJ1-6 | TRBV27 | TGTGCCAGCAGTTTTGGCTCCTATAATTCACCCCTCCACTTT | CASSFGSYNSPLHF
- | - | TRBJ1-3 | TRBV9 | TGTGCCAGCAGCGGACTGCAGGGTTCTGGAAACACCATATATTTT | CASSGLQGSGNTIYF
TRBD1 | - | TRBJ2-1 | TRBV11-1 | TGTGCCACCGTGTCGGCCGGGACAGGGGCGGATGAGCAGTTCTTC | CATVSAGTGADEQFF